The present T cell receptor beta chain was sequenced within a study of blood T cell repertoires in COVID-19. Per the germline V gene, CDR1 is GTSNPN and CDR2 is SVGIG (reference sequence). The CDR3 contains 14 residues. The germline V and J ends were trimmed by 6 bases and 6 bases, with 20 bases remaining between them. TCRdb keeps only in-frame clones here, not all; method: immunoSEQ multiplex PCR. The sample includes just over 650,000 clones, just under 90% of them seen just once. Sequencing was done on a sample of peripheral blood. The chain has TRBV30 and TRBJ1-1, with D maybe TRBD1 (6 bases). The receptor was isolated from a woman aged 18-29 years with acute or convalescent COVID-19. For the CDR3, the DNA is TGTGCCTGCGGAAGACAGGTTAATTTCGCTGAAGCTTTCTTT. Translated: CACGRQVNFAEAFF.